This TCR beta chain was obtained from a study of T cell responses to AZD1222 COVID-19 vaccine. This CDR3 region has 13 residues. V was pared by 1 base and J by 8 bases, with 11 bases between. Germline V lookup: CDR1 SGHTA, CDR2 FQGTGA. As to this clone: Its target is not known.

Overall study results and limits: Spike was spanned by vaccine-associated CD4 TCRs, which were dominant at 160-218 and 743-854. Possibly, clonal diversity was underestimated; donors were largely white British and included more females. Unmutated variant regions are reportedly the target of nearly half of TCRs that are spike-specific.

This table comes from immunoSEQ multiplex PCR, and its TCRdb copy is limited to in-frame clones, with some not included. The table includes around 170,000 clones, around nine tenths detected once. The sequenced sample was peripheral blood, obtained 28 days after the second AZD1222 dose. J is TRBJ1-2 and V is TRBV7-3; D is possibly TRBD1 (6 bases). The sequence derives from an adult who received the AZD1222 COVID-19 vaccine. The CDR3 nucleotides are TGTGCCAGCAGCTTAAACCCAGGGGAGGGCTACACCTTC. Translated, it gives CASSLNPGEGYTF.